The 4 T cell receptor beta chains below come from one sample, sequenced in a study of blood T cell repertoires in COVID-19. Assay used: immunoSEQ multiplex PCR; TCRdb lists only in-frame clones, some missing. The profile shows 65,000 to 90,000 clones, around 77% of them singletons. The material sequenced was peripheral blood. The receptor source for this set is a man aged 70 or older with active or convalescent COVID-19.

The V call is TRBV5-1, the J call TRBJ2-1; D might be TRBD2 (5 bases). V was cut by 4 bases and J by 1 base, with 12 bases left in between. Germline V gene lookup returns CDR1 SGHRS and CDR2 YFSETQ. The CDR3 spans 15 residues. Written as DNA, the CDR3 is TGCGCCAGCAGCCAGAACGGGGTATCCTACAATGAGCAGTTCTTC. Protein sequence: CASSQNGVSYNEQFF.

J is TRBJ2-2 and V is TRBV2; 10 positions agree with TRBD2. Losses at the gene ends were 8 bases for V and 7 bases for J; bases not matched to a gene: 13. The germline gives CDR1 SNHLY, CDR2 FYNNEI. This CDR3 comprises 16 residues. CDR3 residues: CASSPSGGAHVGELFF. The CDR3 DNA is TGTGCCAGCTCTCCGAGCGGGGGGGCTCATGTCGGGGAGCTGTTTTTT.

This clone has more than one count but fewer than ten. The chain couples TRBV7-3 to TRBJ2-7; weak D call: TRBD1 (5 bases). CDR3 length: 11 residues. Germline V CDR1 and CDR2: SGHTA, FQGTGA. V shed 9 bases and J shed 0 bases, with 6 bases lying between them. The CDR3 nucleotides read TGTGCCAGAGGGGCCTCCTACGAGCAGTACTTC. Its protein product is CARGASYEQYF. Together with reference TRBV7-3 and TRBJ2-7, the CDR3 gives the full variable domain: GAGVSQTPSNKVTEKGKYVELRCDPISGHTALYWYRQSLGQGPEFLIYFQGTGAADDSGLPNDRFFAVRPEGSVSTLKIQRTERGDSAVYLCARGASYEQYFGPGTRLTVT.

This clone was detected a few times. This CDR3 reads CASSEEGQGRFGYTF. Here the CDR3 DNA reads TGTGCCAGCAGTGAAGAGGGACAGGGCCGGTTTGGCTACACCTTC. This rearrangement joins TRBV2 to TRBJ1-2; 9 bases are a match to TRBD1. The CDR3 runs 15 residues. The junction had 7 bases not matched to a gene; V was cut back by 1 base and J by 7 bases. Germline CDR1 reads SNHLY; CDR2 reads FYNNEI.